Listed here are 4 T cell receptor beta chains from one sample, sequenced in a study of T cell repertoires in cytomegalovirus infection (dated by TCRdb to the late 2010s). Sequenced on an Illumina HiSeq 1500. In-frame beta chains were kept once TCRdb had trimmed the public reads at Q25 with fastp and called clones with MiXCR. Each CDR3 protein appears once, grouped with its most common genes and DNA. A total of more than 650,000 distinct CDR3 sequences appear in this sample, about a third of them only once. The ten largest make up under 3% of the sample. Sequenced material: PBMCs. The receptors were gathered from a human donor in good health (CMV status not recorded). Some clones in this sample may be carry-over from other donors' samples.

In its sample, this clonotype is medium-sized. The CDR3 here is CASSETMRIPEQFF. In nucleotides, the CDR3 is TGTGCCAGCAGCGAGACAATGCGGATACCTGAGCAGTTCTTC. The genes are TRBV7-2 and TRBJ2-1, with no clear D. V gave up 5 bases and J gave up 9 bases, with 17 bases separating them. CDR3 length equals 14 residues. The germline gives CDR1 SGHTA, CDR2 FQGNSA.

In its sample, this clonotype was seen a few times. The rearrangement joins TRBV12-5 to TRBJ1-2; 12 bases fit TRBD1. Per the germline V gene, CDR1 is LGHNT and CDR2 is FRNRAP. The junction had 10 bases not matched to a gene; V was cut back by 5 bases and J by 6 bases. This CDR3 comprises 16 residues. In DNA form, the CDR3 reads TGTGCTAGTGGTGACCCGGGACAGGGGGCGCATGATGGCTACACCTTC. As protein: CASGDPGQGAHDGYTF. Looking up the rest from reference TRBV12-5 and TRBJ1-2 gives the full variable domain: DARVTQTPRHKVTEMGQEVTMRCQPILGHNTVFWYRQTMMQGLELLAYFRNRAPLDDSGMPKDRFSAEMPDATLATLKIQPSEPRDSAVYFCASGDPGQGAHDGYTFGSGTRLTVV.

V is TRBV11-2 and J is TRBJ1-6; D is ambiguous. Trimming shortened V by 1 base and J by 7 bases, and 11 bases separated the two germline ends. Germline V gene sequence: CDR1 SGHAT, CDR2 FQNNGV. The CDR3 has 15 residues. The CDR3: CASSLGVGYNSPLHF. The DNA of the CDR3 is TGTGCCAGCAGCTTAGGTGTCGGATACAATTCACCCCTCCACTTT.

This clonotype was picked up a small number of times. The gene calls are TRBV28 and TRBJ2-2, with 8 positions matching TRBD2. The CDR3 has 14 residues. Trimming at V came to 7 bases and at J to 6 bases, leaving 7 bases not matched to a gene. Germline values: CDR1 MDHEN, CDR2 SYDVKM. The CDR3 DNA follows: TGTGCCAGCACCGGACTAGCTGTCCCCGGGGAGCTGTTTTTT. Amino acid sequence: CASTGLAVPGELFF. The complete variable domain, with remaining parts taken from reference TRBV28 and TRBJ2-2, reads DVKVTQSSRYLVKRTGEKVFLECVQDMDHENMFWYRQDPGLGLRLIYFSYDVKMKEKGDIPEGYSVSREKKERFSLILESASTNQTSMYLCASTGLAVPGELFFGEGSRLTVL.